Listed here are 11 T cell receptor beta chains from one sample, sequenced in a study of CD8 T cells in ankylosing spondylitis. General observations from the study: A motif in TCR beta, a set of roughly 8 highly homologous variants, appeared characteristic of ankylosing spondylitis blood.

These receptors' targets are unknown. A single record per CDR3 protein comes from TCRdb applying MiXCR to the 5' RACE reads. The sample has roughly 490,000 distinct CDR3 sequences, 5.3% seen once. The material sequenced was blood, either unsorted or a sorted T cell fraction (not recorded which). Source of these receptors: a male donor with ankylosing spondylitis.

This clonotype was detected ten times or more. CDR3 protein: CASSKRTISPITANEKLFF. The CDR3, as DNA: TGTGCCAGCAGCAAGAGGACAATTTCCCCGATTACGGCTAATGAAAAACTGTTTTTT. The genes are TRBV21-1 and TRBJ1-4; the table's D call, TRBD1, was not checked against the DNA. TRBV21-1 constitutes a pseudogene. The CDR3 consists of 19 residues.

This clonotype was seen many times. The V call is TRBV5-1, the J call TRBJ2-3; a weak D match, TRBD2 (6 bases). Germline V gene sequence: CDR1 SGHRS, CDR2 YFSETQ. The CDR3 runs 14 residues. Trimming stripped 4 bases from V and 2 bases from J, with 11 bases between. Here the CDR3 DNA reads TGCGCCAGCAGCCAAAAGGGACTCACAGATACGCAGTATTTT. Encoded protein: CASSQKGLTDTQYF.

This clonotype was found many times. As DNA, the CDR3 is TGTGCCAGCAGCTTAGAGAGGGGTGGCTACACCTTC. Its translation is CASSLERGGYTF. The chain has TRBV7-2 and TRBJ1-2; D perhaps matches TRBD1 (5 bases). This CDR3 is built from 12 residues. Per germline, CDR1 SGHTA and CDR2 FQGNSA. V was cut by 1 base and J by 7 bases, with 7 bases left in between. The variable domain in full, completed from reference TRBV7-2 and TRBJ1-2, reads GAGVSQSPSNKVTEKGKDVELRCDPISGHTALYWYRQSLGQGLEFLIYFQGNSAPDKSGLPSDRFSAERTGGSVSTLTIQRTQQEDSAVYLCASSLERGGYTFGSGTRLTVV.

Here the CDR3 DNA reads TGTGCCAGCAGTTTCTGGACGAGCAATCAGCCCCAGCATTTT. It is translated as CASSFWTSNQPQHF. The rearrangement links TRBV28 to TRBJ1-5; D ambiguous. Looked up from germline, CDR1 is MDHEN and CDR2 is SYDVKM. CDR3 length: 14 residues. V lost 3 bases and J 1 base, leaving 7 bases between the germline ends.

The rearrangement uses TRBV7-6 and TRBJ2-1, with 13 bases fitting TRBD2. The CDR3 is made up of 20 amino acids. In germline, CDR1 is SGHVS, CDR2 FNYEAQ. J lost 0 bases, V lost 5 bases, and 13 bases had no gene match. The chain's CDR3 is CASSPLRWTSGRGSYNEQFF. CDR3 bases: TGTGCCAGCAGCCCGCTAAGGTGGACTAGCGGGAGAGGCTCCTACAATGAGCAGTTCTTC.

This clonotype was counted at least ten times. This chain joins TRBV4-3 and TRBJ2-3; D possibly corresponds to TRBD1 (6 bases). Germline CDR1 and CDR2: LGHNA and YSLEER. The CDR3 is made up of 18 amino acids. Trimming left V 3 bases short and J 0 bases short, with 19 bases between. CDR3 sequence: CASSQQTGTTLSTDTQYF. CDR3 nucleotides: TGCGCCAGCAGCCAGCAGACCGGGACAACCCTAAGCACAGATACGCAGTATTTT.

In its sample, this clonotype was seen many times. V gene TRBV4-3 combines with J gene TRBJ2-1; 9 nucleotides agree with TRBD2. Trimming took 0 bases from V and 7 from J; bases not matched to a gene: 4. Germline CDR1 LGHNA, CDR2 YSLEER. There are 15 residues in the CDR3. The DNA for the CDR3 is TGCGCCAGCAGCCAAGATTCTAGCGGGATGAATGAGCAGTTCTTC. Protein sequence: CASSQDSSGMNEQFF.

This clonotype occurred many times. CDR3 protein: CASSVSRTYEQYF. DNA of the CDR3: TGTGCCAGCAGTGTGTCGCGGACCTACGAGCAGTACTTC. V is TRBV25-1 and J is TRBJ2-7; no reliable D call. The V gene's germline CDR1 is MGHDK and CDR2 SYGVNS. The CDR3 spans 13 residues. Trimming left V 4 bases short and J 2 bases short, with 9 bases between.

Many counts were recorded for this clonotype. The chain joins TRBV12-3 or TRBV12-4 to TRBJ1-2, with D perhaps TRBD1 (5 bases). Trimming took off 3 bases at V and 5 bases at J, with 10 bases between the two ends. This CDR3 has 13 amino acids. For the CDR3, the DNA is TGTGCCAGCAGTTTTGGGGGGAAGTATGGCTACACCTTC. It specifies CASSFGGKYGYTF.

This clonotype came up many times. The rearrangement links TRBV4-3 to TRBJ2-3; D is ambiguous. V shed 0 bases and J shed 0 bases, with 7 bases lying between them. Germline V CDR1 and CDR2: LGHNA, YSLEER. The CDR3 length is 15 residues. CDR3 nucleotide sequence: TGCGCCAGCAGCCAAGACGGTATGAGCACAGATACGCAGTATTTT. Encoded protein: CASSQDGMSTDTQYF.

A note on this clonotype: One junction end does not reproduce the germline sequence, and a read error may be involved. This rearrangement joins TRBV3-1 to TRBJ2-2; D is possibly TRBD2 (5 bases). There are 18 residues in the CDR3. Germline lookup yields CDR1 LGHDT and CDR2 YNNKEL (reference sequence). CDR3 sequence reads: CAISLPKRTRSGTGELFF. The CDR3, as DNA: TGTGCCATCAGCCTTCCTAAGCGGACCAGGTCAGGCACCGGGGAGCTGTTTTTT.